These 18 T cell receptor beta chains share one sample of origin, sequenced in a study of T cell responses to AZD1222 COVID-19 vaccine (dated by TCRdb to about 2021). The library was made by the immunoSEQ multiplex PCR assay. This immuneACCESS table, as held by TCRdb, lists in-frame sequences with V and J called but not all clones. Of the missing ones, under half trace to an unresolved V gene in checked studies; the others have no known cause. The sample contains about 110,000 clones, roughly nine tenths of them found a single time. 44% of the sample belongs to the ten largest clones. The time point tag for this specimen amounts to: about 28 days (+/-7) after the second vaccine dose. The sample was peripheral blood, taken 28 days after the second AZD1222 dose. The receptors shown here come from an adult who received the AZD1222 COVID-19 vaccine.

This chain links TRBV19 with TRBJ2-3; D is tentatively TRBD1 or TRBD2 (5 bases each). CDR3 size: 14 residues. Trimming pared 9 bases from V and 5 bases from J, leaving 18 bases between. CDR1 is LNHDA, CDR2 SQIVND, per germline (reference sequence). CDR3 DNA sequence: TGTGCCAGAGGAAACAAGGGTGGGGGAGATACGCAGTATTTT. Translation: CARGNKGGGDTQYF.

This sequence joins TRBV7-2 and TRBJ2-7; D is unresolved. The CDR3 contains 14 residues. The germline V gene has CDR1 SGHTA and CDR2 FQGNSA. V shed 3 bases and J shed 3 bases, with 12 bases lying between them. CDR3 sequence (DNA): TGTGCCAGCAGCTTGGGTGAGTGGGTCTACGAGCAGTACTTC. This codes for CASSLGEWVYEQYF.

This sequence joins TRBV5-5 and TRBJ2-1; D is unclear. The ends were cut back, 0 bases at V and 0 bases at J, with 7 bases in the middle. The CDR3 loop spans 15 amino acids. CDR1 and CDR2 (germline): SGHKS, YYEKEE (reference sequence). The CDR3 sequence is CASSLVVGSYNEQFF. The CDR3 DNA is TGTGCCAGCAGCTTGGTAGTGGGCTCCTACAATGAGCAGTTCTTC.

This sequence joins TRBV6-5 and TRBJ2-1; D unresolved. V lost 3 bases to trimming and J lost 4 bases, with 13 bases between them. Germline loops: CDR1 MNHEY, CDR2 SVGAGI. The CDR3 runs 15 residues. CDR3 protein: CASSYRAKGYNEQFF. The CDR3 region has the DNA TGTGCCAGCAGTTATCGGGCCAAAGGGTACAATGAGCAGTTCTTC.

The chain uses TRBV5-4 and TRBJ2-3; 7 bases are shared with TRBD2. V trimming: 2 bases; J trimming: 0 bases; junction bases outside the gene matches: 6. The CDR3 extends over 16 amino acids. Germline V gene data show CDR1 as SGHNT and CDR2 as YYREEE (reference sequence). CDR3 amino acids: CASSFPLAPSTDTQYF. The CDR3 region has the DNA TGTGCCAGCAGCTTCCCACTAGCGCCGAGCACAGATACGCAGTATTTT.

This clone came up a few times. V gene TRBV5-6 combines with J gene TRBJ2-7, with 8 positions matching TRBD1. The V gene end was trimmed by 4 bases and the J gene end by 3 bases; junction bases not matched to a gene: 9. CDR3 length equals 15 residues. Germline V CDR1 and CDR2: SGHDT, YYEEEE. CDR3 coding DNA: TGTGCCAGCAGCACCGGGACAGGAAGGCACTACGAGCAGTACTTC. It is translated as CASSTGTGRHYEQYF.

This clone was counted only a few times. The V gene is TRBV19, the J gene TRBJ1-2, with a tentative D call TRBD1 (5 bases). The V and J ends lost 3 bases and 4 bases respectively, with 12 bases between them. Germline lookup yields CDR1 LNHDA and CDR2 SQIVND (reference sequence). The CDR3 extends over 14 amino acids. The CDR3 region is CASSMAGQVYGYTF. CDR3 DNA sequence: TGTGCCAGTAGTATGGCTGGACAAGTCTATGGCTACACCTTC.

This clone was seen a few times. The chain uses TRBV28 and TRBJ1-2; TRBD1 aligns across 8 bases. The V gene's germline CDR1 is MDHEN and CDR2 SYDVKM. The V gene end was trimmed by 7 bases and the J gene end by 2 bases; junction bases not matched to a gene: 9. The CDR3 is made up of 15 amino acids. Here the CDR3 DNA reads TGTGCCAGCACCAAATTCGGACAGGGAAACTATGGCTACACCTTC. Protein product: CASTKFGQGNYGYTF.

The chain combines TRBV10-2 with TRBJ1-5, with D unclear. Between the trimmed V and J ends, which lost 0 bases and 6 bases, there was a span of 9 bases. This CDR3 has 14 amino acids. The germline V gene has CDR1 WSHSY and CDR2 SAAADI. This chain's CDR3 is CASSESTSGQPQHF. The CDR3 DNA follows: TGCGCCAGCAGTGAGTCGACGTCGGGTCAGCCCCAGCATTTT.

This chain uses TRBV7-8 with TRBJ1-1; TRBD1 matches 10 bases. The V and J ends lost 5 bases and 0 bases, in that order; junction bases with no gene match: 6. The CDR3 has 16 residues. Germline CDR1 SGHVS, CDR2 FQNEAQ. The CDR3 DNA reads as TGTGCCAGCAGCCTGACAGGGGGCTGGGTGAACACTGAAGCTTTCTTT. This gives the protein CASSLTGGWVNTEAFF.

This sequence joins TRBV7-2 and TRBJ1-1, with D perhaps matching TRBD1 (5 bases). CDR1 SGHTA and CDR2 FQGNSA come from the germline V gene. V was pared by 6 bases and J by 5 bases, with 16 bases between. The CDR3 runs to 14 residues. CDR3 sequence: CASRGGGIRTEAFF. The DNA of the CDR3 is TGTGCCAGCAGGGGTGGGGGGATACGGACTGAAGCTTTCTTT. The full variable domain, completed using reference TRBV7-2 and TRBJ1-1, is GAGVSQSPSNKVTEKGKDVELRCDPISGHTALYWYRQSLGQGLEFLIYFQGNSAPDKSGLPSDRFSAERTGGSVSTLTIQRTQQEDSAVYLCASRGGGIRTEAFFGQGTRLTVV.

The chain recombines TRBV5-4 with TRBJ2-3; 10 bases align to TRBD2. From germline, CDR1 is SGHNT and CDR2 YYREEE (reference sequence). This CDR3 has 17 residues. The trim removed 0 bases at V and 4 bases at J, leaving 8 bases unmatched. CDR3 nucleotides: TGTGCCAGCAGCTTGGTCAGTAGCGGGAGGAGGGCAGATACGCAGTATTTT. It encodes CASSLVSSGRRADTQYF.

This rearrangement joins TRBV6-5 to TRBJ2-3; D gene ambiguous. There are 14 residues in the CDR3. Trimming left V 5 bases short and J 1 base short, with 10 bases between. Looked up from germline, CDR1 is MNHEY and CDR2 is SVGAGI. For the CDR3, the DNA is TGTGCCAGCAGTCCTCTGTTCGGCACAGATACGCAGTATTTT. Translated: CASSPLFGTDTQYF.

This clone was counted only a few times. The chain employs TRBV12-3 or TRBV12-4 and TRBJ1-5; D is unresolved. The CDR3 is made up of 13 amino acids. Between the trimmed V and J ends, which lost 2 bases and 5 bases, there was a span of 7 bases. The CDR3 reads CASSLFGDQPQHF. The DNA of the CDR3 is TGTGCCAGCAGTTTATTCGGGGATCAGCCCCAGCATTTT.

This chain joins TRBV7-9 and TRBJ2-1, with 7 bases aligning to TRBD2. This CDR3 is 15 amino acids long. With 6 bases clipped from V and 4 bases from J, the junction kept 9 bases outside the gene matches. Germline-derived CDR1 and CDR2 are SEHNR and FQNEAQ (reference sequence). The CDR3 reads CASRGGAVKYNEQFF. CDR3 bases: TGTGCCAGCAGGGGAGGGGCGGTTAAATACAATGAGCAGTTCTTC.

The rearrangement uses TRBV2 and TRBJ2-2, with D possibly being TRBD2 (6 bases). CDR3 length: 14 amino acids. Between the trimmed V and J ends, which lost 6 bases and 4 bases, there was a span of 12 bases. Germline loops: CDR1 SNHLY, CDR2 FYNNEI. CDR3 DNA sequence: TGTGCCAGCAGCGAGCGGGCCCTCACCGGGGAGCTGTTTTTT. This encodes CASSERALTGELFF.

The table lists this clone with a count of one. The CDR3, as DNA: TGTGCCAGCAGCTTAGGGTCGGGCAGGGAACCTGGAAACACCATATATTTT. Encoded protein: CASSLGSGREPGNTIYF. The chain links TRBV7-2 to TRBJ1-3; D perhaps matches TRBD1 (5 bases). The CDR3 runs to 17 residues. Trimming removed 1 base at V and 2 bases at J, with 15 bases between. CDR1 and CDR2 from the germline V gene are SGHTA and FQGNSA.

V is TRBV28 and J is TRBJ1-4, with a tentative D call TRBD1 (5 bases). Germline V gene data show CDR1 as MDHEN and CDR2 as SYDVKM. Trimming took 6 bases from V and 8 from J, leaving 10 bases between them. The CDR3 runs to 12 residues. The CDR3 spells CASSTRTEKLFF. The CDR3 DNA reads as TGTGCCAGCAGCACCCGGACAGAAAAACTGTTTTTT.